The clone carrying this T cell receptor beta chain occurred a few times. Seattle's enrolled individuals joined amid active infection and were then monitored longitudinally. This specimen comes from a study of blood T cell repertoires in COVID-19. Study at large: T cells, B-cell-depleted T cells, or PBMCs supplied cDNA or gDNA.

Between the trimmed V and J ends, which lost 0 bases and 5 bases, there was a span of 7 bases. Germline-derived CDR1 and CDR2 are SEHNR and FQNEAQ (reference sequence). The CDR3 is 14 amino acids. Here immunoSEQ multiplex PCR was the method, and the copy in TCRdb shows in-frame clones only, minus some. The sample lists fewer than 200,000 clones; about 88% were seen once. The sequence was collected from a woman aged 45 to 65 with COVID-19, enrolled during active disease. Sequences were obtained from peripheral blood. The V gene is TRBV7-9, the J gene TRBJ2-2; tentative D call: TRBD1 (5 bases). The CDR3 loop reads CASSLAPGTGELFF. Here the CDR3 DNA reads TGTGCCAGCAGCTTAGCCCCAGGGACCGGGGAGCTGTTTTTT.